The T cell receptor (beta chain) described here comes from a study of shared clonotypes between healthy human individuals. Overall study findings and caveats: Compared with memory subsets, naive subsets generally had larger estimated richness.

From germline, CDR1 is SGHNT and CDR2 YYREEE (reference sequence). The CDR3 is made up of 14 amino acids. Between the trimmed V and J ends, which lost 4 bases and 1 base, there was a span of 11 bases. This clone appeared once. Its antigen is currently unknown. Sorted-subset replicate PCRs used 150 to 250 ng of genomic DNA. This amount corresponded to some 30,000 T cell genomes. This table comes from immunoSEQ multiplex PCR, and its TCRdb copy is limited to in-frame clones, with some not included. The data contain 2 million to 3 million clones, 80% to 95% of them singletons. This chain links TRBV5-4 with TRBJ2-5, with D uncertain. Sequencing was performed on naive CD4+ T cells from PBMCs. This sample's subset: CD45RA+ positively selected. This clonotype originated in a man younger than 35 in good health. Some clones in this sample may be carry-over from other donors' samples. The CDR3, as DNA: TGTGCCAGCAGCCTCTGGCGGAGCCAAGAGACCCAGTACTTC. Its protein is CASSLWRSQETQYF.